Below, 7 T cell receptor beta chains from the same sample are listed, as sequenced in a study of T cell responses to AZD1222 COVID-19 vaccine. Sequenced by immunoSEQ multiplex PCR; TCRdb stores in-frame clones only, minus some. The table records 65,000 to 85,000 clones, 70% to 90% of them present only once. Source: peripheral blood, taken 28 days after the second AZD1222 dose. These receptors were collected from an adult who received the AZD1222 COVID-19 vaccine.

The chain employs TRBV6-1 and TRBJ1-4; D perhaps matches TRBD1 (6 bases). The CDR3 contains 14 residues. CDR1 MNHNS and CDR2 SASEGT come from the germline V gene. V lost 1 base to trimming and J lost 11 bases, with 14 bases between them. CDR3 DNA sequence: TGTGCCAGCAGTGAAGGGACAGTCGTGAGGAAACTGTTTTTT. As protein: CASSEGTVVRKLFF.

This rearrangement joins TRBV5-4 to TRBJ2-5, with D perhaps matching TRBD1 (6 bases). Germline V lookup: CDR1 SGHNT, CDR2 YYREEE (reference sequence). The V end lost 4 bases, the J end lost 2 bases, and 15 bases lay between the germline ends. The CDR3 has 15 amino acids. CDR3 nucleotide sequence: TGTGCCAGCAGCCGGGTGGACAGTATTCAAGAGACCCAGTACTTC. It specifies CASSRVDSIQETQYF.

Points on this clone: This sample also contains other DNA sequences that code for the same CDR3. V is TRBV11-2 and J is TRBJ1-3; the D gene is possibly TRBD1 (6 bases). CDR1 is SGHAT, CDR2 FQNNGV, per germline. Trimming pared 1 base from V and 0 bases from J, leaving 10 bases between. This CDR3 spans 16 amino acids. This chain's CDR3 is CASSLGTAISGNTIYF. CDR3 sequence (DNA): TGTGCCAGCAGCTTAGGGACAGCTATCTCTGGAAACACCATATATTTT. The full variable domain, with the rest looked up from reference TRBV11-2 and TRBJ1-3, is EAGVAQSPRYKIIEKRQSVAFWCNPISGHATLYWYQQILGQGPKLLIQFQNNGVVDDSQLPKDRFSAERLKGVDSTLKIQPAKLEDSAVYLCASSLGTAISGNTIYFGEGSWLTVV.

Here the CDR3 DNA reads TGTGCCAGCACCTCCTTTAAGGGTCCCGGGACTGAAGCTTTCTTT. Translated, it gives CASTSFKGPGTEAFF. J is TRBJ1-1 and V is TRBV27; D is uncertain. V lost 7 bases and J 5 bases, leaving 20 bases between the germline ends. The CDR3 has 15 residues. Germline CDR1 and CDR2: MNHEY and SMNVEV (reference sequence).

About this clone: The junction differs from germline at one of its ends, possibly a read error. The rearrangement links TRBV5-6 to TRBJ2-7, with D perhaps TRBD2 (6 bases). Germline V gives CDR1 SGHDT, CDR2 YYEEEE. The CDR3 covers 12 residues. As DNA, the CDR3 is TGTGCCAGCAGCTTGGCCGGGGAGGTTCGATTTTTC. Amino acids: CASSLAGEVRFF.

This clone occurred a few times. The CDR3 DNA is TGTGCCAGCAGTGAGACAGTCCGCACAGATACGCAGTATTTT. Amino acids: CASSETVRTDTQYF. The chain has TRBV2 and TRBJ2-3; tentative D call: TRBD1 (5 bases). The germline CDR1 and CDR2 sequences are SNHLY and FYNNEI. Trimming removed 3 bases at V and 1 base at J, with 8 bases between. The CDR3 has 14 residues.

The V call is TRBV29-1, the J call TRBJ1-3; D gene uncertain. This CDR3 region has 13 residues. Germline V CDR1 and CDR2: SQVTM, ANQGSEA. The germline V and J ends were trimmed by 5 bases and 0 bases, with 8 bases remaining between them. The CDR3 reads CSVSLSSGNTIYF. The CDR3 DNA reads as TGCAGCGTTAGCCTAAGCTCTGGAAACACCATATATTTT.